Included here is one TCR beta chain sequence, with context. This clonotype was detected only a few times. No antigen is known for it. No base quality information exists; no much larger clone differs at one position. The study was a case-control design nested within a healthcare worker cohort in London, UK, with weekly nasopharyngeal swab PCR tests and blood sampling. Healthcare workers were recruited during the week of the UK lockdown, between 23 and 31 March 2020, and followed weekly for up to 16 weeks. The data were taken from a study of early T cells in non-severe SARS-CoV-2 infection (dated by TCRdb to about 2021). The study in broad terms: Because TCR sequencing relied on bulk RNA taken from unsorted whole blood, pairing of alpha and beta chains was not possible.

The library was obtained by 5' RACE. The data were produced on a NextSeq 500. Unique molecular identifiers were attached to individual cDNA molecules in the TCR library protocol so that sequencing error and PCR bias could be corrected. Sequencing covered both TCR alpha and beta chains, and within each sample the abundances of alpha and beta sequences were tightly co-correlated. As for the original processing: V gene, J gene and CDR3 annotation of TCR sequences was performed with Decombinator V4. TCRs were defined as expanded if a significant change between any two time points was detected under a Poisson model with p below 0.0001. TCR abundances were normalised to the total number of TCRs sequenced per sample and were expressed as counts per million. MAIT TCRs were defined by TRAV1-2 paired with TRAJ12, TRAJ20 or TRAJ33, and iNKT TCRs by TRAV10 paired with TRAJ18. VDJdb, accessed 1 November 2021, was searched for CMV, EBV and SARS-CoV-2 annotated TCRs, with TCRs annotated for multiple antigens excluded. The public reads were quality trimmed at Q25 with fastp and then assembled into clones with MiXCR by TCRdb, keeping productive beta chains. Identical CDR3 protein sequences are pooled into one entry, listed with their most common genes and DNA. These V and J calls derive from TCRdb rather than the authors' analysis. Recorded for this sample are 88,000 or so distinct CDR3 sequences; 14% to 15% of them occurred a single time. The ten largest account for 4.5% to 7% of the sample.

Overall study results and their limits: Matching against VDJdb was skewed toward anti-spike CD8 responses, likely underestimated virus-specific expansions, and missed private and CD4 specificities.

In the germline V gene, CDR1 corresponds to LGHNA and CDR2 to YSLEER. V and J are trimmed by 0 bases and 2 bases, and the gene matches miss 9 bases of the junction. The CDR3 numbers 18 residues from cysteine through phenylalanine. Just CDR3 DNA is preserved here, 54 bases in frame from base 1. The sequence was obtained from an adult who was a healthcare worker with PCR-confirmed SARS-CoV-2 infection or an uninfected control (not recorded which). This chain joins TRBV4-3 to TRBJ2-5; 10 middle bases align to TRBD1. Specimen: whole blood. The CDR3 protein is CASSQDSPGQGPQETQYF. The sequence in DNA is TGCGCCAGCAGCCAAGATTCCCCGGGACAGGGGCCTCAAGAGACCCAGTACTTC.